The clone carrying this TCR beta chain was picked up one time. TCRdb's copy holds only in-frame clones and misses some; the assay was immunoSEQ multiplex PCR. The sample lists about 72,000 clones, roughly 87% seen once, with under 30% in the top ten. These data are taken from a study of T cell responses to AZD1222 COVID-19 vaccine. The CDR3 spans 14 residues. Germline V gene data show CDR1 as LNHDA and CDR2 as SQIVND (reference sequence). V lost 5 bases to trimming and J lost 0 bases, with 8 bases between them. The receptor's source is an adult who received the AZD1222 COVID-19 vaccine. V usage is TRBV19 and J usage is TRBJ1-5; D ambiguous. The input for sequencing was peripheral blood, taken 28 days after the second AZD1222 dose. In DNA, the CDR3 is TGTGCCAGTAGTCCCCAGGATAGCAATCAGCCCCAGCATTTT. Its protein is CASSPQDSNQPQHF.